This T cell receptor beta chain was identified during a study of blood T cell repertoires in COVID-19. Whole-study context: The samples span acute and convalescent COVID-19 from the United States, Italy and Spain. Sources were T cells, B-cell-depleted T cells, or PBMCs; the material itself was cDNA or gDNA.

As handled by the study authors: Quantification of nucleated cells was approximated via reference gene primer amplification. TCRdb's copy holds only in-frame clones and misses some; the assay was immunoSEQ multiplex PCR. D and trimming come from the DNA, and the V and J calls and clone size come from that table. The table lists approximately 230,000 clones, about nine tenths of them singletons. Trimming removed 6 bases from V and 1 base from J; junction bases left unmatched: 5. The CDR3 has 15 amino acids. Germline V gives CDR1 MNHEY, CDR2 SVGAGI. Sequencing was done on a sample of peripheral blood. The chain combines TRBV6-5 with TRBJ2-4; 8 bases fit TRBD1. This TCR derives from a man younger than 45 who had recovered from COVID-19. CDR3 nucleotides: TGTGCCAGCAGAACAGGGGGAGAGGCCAAAAACATTCAGTACTTC. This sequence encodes CASRTGGEAKNIQYF.